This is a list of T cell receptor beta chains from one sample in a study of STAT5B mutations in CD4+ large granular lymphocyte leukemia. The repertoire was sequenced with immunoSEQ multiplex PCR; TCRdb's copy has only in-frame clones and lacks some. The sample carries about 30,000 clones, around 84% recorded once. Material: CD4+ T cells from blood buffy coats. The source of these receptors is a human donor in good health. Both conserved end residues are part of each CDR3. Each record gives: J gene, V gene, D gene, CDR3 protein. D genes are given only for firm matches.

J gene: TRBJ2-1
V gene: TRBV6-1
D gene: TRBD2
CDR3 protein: CASSESSGNNEQFF

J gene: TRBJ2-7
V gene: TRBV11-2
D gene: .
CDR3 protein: CASSSTPYEQYF

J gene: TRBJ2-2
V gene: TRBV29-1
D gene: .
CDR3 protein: CSVAAPRYRNTGELFF

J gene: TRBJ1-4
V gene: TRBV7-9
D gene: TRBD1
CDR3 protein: CASSRGQGEKLFF

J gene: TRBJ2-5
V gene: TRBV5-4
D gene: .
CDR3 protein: CASSRQDTQETQYF

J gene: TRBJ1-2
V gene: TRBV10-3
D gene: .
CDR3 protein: CAISSGQSQNYGYTF

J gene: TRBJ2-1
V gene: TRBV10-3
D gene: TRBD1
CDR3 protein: CATTQGAGYNEQFF

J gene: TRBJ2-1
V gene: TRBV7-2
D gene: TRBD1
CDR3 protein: CASSTAGTGNYNEQFF

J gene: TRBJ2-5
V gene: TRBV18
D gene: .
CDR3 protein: CASSGAQETQYF

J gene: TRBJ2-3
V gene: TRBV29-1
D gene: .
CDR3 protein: CSCNHLDTQYF

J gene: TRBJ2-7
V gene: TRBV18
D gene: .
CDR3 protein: CASSVFGTSEQYF

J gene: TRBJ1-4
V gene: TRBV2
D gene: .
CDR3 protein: CASFFEGRLFF

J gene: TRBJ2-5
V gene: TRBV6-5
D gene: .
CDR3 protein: CASSSGSEETQYF

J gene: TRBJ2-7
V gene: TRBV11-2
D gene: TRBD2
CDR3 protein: CASSPQRGGPYEQYF

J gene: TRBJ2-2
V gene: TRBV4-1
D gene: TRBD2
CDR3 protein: CASSQDPGERGGWTGELFF

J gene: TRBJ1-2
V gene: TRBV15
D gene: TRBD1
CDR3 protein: CATSRDRNYGYTF

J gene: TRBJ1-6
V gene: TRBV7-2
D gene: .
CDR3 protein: CASSRDETTNSPLHF

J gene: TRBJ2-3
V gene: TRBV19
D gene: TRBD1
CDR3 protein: CASSIGTGVPHHTQYF

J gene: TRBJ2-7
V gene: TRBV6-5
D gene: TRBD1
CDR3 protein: CASSSSGQGLEQYF

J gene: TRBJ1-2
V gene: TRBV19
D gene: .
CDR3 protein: CASSIAGTSYGYTF

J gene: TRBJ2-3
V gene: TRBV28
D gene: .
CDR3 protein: CASYDFLTDTQYF

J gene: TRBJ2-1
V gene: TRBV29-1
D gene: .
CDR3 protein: CSVGSGYNEQFF

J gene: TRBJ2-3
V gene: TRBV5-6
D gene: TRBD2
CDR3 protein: CASSSQTSGTDTQYF

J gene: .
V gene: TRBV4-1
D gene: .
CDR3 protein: CASSQESRLAYEQYF

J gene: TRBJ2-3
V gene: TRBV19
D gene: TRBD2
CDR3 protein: CASSMETSGITDTQYF

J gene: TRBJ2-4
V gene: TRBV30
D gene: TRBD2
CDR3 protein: CAWSVTGLAGAVAKNIQYF

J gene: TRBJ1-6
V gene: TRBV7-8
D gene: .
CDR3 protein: CASSLSGKVSDSPLHF

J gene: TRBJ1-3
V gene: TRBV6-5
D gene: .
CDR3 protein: CASSWDGAGNTIYF

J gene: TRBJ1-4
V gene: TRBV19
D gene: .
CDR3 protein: CASSIANEKLFF

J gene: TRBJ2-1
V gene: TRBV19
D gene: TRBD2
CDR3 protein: CASSTSGSRREQFF

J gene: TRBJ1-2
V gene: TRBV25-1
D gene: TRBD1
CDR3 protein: CASSGGGQGNGYTF

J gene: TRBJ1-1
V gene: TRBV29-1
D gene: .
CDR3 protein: CSVLGDVFMNTEAFF

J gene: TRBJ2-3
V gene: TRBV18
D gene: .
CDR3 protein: CASSPTPSTDTQYF

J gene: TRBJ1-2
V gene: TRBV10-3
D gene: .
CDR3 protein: CAISGDNYGYTF

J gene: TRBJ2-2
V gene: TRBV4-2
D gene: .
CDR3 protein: CASSQDLPRYGDTGELFF

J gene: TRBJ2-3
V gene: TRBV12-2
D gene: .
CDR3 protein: CASRLASGDTQYF

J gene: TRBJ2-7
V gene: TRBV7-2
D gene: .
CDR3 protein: CASSSWAGLWDEQYF

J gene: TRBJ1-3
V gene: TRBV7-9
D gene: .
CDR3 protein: CASSSPTRMNSGNTIYF

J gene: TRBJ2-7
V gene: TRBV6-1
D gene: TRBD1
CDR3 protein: CASKHRGYEQYF

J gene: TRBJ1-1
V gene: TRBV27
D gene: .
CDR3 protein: CASSFKGETEAFF

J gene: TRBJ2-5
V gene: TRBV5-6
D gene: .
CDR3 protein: CASSLLWRQVGLETQYF

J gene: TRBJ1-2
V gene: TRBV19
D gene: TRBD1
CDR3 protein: CASSSGQGAPYGYTF

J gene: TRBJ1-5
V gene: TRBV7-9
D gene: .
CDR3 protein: CASSPGQYSNQPQHF